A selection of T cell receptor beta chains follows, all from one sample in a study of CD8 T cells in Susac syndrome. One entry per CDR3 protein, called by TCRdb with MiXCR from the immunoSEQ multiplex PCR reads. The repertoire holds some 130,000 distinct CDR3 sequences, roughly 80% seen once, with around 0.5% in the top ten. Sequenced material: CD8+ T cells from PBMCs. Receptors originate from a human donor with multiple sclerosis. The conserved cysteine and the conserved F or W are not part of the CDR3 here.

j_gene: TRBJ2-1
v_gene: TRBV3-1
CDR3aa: ASTVRGGSYNEQF

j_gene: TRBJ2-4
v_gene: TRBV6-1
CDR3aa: ASTIRGGTKNIQY

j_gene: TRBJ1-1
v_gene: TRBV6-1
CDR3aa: ASTLGSKTGTGEAF

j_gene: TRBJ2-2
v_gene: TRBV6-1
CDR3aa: ASSAENTGELF

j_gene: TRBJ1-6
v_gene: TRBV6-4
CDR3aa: ASSESRGGESPLH

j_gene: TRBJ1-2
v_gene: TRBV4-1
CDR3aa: ASSQSPGGSGYGYT

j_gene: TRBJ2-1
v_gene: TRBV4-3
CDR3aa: ASSQRLAGSYNEQF

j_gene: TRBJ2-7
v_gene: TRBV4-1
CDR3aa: ASSQTHGPDYEQY

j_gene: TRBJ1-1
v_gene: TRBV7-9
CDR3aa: ASQGRGVNTEAF

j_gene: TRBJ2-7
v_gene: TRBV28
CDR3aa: ASRSSYEQY

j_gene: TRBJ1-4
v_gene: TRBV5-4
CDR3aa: ASSNPRDSEKLF

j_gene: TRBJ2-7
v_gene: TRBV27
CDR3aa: ASSLRARSPSYEQY

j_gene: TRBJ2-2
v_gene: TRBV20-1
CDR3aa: SARERDLTGELF

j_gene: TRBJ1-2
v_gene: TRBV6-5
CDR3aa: ASSLGDRGFYGYT

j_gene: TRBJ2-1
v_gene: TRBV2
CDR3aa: ASTGGRGGSYNEQF

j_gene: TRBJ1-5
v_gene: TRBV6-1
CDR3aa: ASSLQGYSPQH

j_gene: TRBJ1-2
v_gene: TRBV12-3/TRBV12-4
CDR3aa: ASSFGLIGRYGYT

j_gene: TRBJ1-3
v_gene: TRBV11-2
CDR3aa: ASRLHNSGNTIY

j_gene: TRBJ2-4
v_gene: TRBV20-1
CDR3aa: SARMTGDSKNIQY

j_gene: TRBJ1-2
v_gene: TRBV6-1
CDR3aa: ASTFDGGYT

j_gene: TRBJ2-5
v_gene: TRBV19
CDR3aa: ASSPGLAQETQY

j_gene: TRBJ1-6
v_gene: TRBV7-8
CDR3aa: ASTEDRNSPLH

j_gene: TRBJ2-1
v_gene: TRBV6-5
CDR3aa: ASSYPPEDKGYNEQF

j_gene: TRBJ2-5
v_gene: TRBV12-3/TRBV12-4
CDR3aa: ASSLYRGWQETQY

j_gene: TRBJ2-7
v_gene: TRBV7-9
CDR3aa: ASSFGLAASYEQY

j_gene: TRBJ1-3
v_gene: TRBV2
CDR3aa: ASSEGQFFSGNTIY

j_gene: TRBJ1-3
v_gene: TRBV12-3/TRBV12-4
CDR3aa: ASRTATGEDTIY

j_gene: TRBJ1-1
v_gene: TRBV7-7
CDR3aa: ASSPLTGRTEAF

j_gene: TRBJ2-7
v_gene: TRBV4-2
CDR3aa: ASSQEVVAGGHHEQY

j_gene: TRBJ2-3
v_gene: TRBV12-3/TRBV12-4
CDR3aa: ASSFRDTQY

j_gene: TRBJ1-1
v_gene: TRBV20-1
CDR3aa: SANSWNTEAF